The source of this T cell receptor (beta chain) is a study of tumor-infiltrating lymphocytes in primary liver carcinoma. This clonotype was counted many times. Starting material of around 460 ng total RNA yielded TCR beta cDNA via a constant-region primer. Investigators got TCR beta libraries out of three nested multiplex PCR rounds, done with slightly modified ARM-PCR. TRBV1-TRBV30 forward and Cbeta reverse primers drove the first two approximately 11-cycle rounds. TCRdb passed the multiplex PCR reads through MiXCR, listing each CDR3 protein once. The data contain 190,000 or so distinct CDR3 sequences, around three fifths of them singletons. Germline loops: CDR1 SGHDN, CDR2 FVKESK. Trimming cost V 2 bases and J 7 bases, with 5 bases left between them. The CDR3 is 11 residues long. Researchers drew blood RNA from unsorted whole blood and extracted germline DNA as well.

The chain couples TRBV14 to TRBJ2-5, with D unclear. This sequence was found in a woman aged 55 to 70 with primary liver carcinoma and hepatitis B virus infection. The sample comprised peripheral blood. The CDR3 region has the DNA TGTGCCAGCAGCCAAATTGGGACCCAGTACTTC. It translates to CASSQIGTQYF.